This entry concerns a single T cell receptor beta chain. The data originate from a study of blood T cell repertoires in COVID-19. Study information: There were acute and convalescent COVID-19 samples, and they came from the United States, Italy and Spain.

Self-reported history from a screening survey and questionnaire set each donor's cohort. Exposed participants encountered a COVID-19 case during the 2 weeks preceding study entry. The authors' processing: Using reference gene primer amplification, nucleated cell counts were estimated. Method: immunoSEQ multiplex PCR; TCRdb's copy keeps in-frame clones and lacks some. The D gene and trimming were derived from the DNA, and the V and J assignments and clone size from that table. In the table there are about 280,000 clones, roughly 80% of which are singletons. The sequencing input was PBMCs or T cells enriched from blood (not recorded which). The TCR sequence derives from a man aged 35 to 55 who had been exposed to COVID-19.

The CDR3 loop reads CASTGMNTEAFF. The DNA of the CDR3 is TGTGCTTCGACAGGGATGAACACTGAAGCTTTCTTT. This sequence joins TRBV27 and TRBJ1-1, with 7 bases fitting TRBD1. Germline CDR1 reads MNHEY; CDR2 reads SMNVEV (reference sequence). The CDR3 loop spans 12 amino acids.